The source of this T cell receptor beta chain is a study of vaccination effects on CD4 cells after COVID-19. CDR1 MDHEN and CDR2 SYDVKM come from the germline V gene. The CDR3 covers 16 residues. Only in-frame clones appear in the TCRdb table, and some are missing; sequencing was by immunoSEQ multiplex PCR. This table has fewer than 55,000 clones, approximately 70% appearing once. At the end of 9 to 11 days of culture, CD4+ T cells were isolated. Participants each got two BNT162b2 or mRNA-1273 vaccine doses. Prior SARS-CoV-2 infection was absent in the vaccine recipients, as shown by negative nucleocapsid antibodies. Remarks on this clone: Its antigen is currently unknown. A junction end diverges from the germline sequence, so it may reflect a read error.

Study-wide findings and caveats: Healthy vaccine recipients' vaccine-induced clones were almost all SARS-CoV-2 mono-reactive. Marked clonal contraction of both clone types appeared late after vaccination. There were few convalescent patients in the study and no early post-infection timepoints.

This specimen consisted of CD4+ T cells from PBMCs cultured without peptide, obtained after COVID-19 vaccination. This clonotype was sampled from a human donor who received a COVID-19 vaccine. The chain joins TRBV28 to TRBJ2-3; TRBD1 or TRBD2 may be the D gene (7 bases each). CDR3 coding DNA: TGTGCCAGCAGAAGTGGGATCAGGGGGGGCACGGATACGCAGTATTTT. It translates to CASRSGIRGGTDTQYF.